These T cell receptor beta chains were read from a single sample in a study of T cells expressing NK-cell markers. For each CDR3 protein, TCRdb gives one entry from its re-call of the 5' RACE reads, without DNA. The sample includes about 260,000 distinct CDR3 sequences. Sequenced material: blood T cells: a sorted CD56 or NKG2C T cell subset, CD4+ or CD8+ T cells, or bulk PBMC T cells (not recorded which). All receptors come from a man between 18 and 35 years old in good health. Both conserved end residues are part of each CDR3.

V,J,CDR3
TRBV6-5,TRBJ2-1,CASSYFPPASGSPNEQFF
TRBV6-5,TRBJ2-1,CASSYVVSGRSYNEQFF
TRBV11-2,TRBJ2-2,CASSIRERELFF
TRBV24-1,TRBJ2-3,CATRGTGRSDTQYF
TRBV6-5,TRBJ2-2,CASRIGGELFF
TRBV7-6,TRBJ2-1,CATKLSPRQVQKIDNEQFF
TRBV9,TRBJ2-7,CASSVTLEPYEQYF
TRBV24-1,TRBJ2-5,CATSDPRGTPRGQETQYF
TRBV19,TRBJ2-2,CASSIPGQGYTGELFF
TRBV12-3/TRBV12-4,TRBJ2-1,CASSFPSGRRDEQFF
TRBV20-1,TRBJ1-5,CSARDTQSYQPQHF
TRBV5-4,TRBJ2-1,CASSLLGTGANEQFF
TRBV6-5,TRBJ1-2,CASSYALRRGDTYGYTF
TRBV10-3,TRBJ2-1,CAISDLSGIGNEQFF
TRBV5-4,TRBJ2-3,CASSRRQGTGADTQYF
TRBV29-1,TRBJ2-6,CSVFSGAHSGANVLTF
TRBV13,TRBJ1-1,CASSLRGNEAFF
TRBV20-1,TRBJ2-7,CSARPFAEQYF
TRBV12-3/TRBV12-4,TRBJ1-1,CASSLGGQGNTEAFF
TRBV20-1,TRBJ2-1,CSAREGTSGRGHSYNEQFF
TRBV6-4,TRBJ2-3,CASSDEGTSTDTQYF
TRBV5-5,TRBJ2-2,CASSLSPDTGELFF
TRBV20-1,TRBJ2-5,CSESGRASETQYF
TRBV11-2,TRBJ1-5,CASSLFVRGNQPQHF
TRBV6-5,TRBJ1-2,CASSYSGGSYGYTF